This TCR beta chain was documented in a study of blood T cell repertoires in COVID-19. Here immunoSEQ multiplex PCR was the method, and the copy in TCRdb shows in-frame clones only, minus some. Altogether some 55,000 clones are present, 85% to 95% being singletons, with the ten largest covering approximately 2.8%. V lost 4 bases and J lost 3; bases outside the gene matches: 13. CDR1 and CDR2 (germline): SGHKS, YYEKEE (reference sequence). The CDR3 runs 18 residues. The V gene is TRBV5-5, the J gene TRBJ2-4, with TRBD1 identical over 10 bases. The sequence derives from a human donor in a cohort sampled during active COVID-19. Material for sequencing was peripheral blood. The CDR3 here is CASSPWDRGFEGKNIQYF. The CDR3 bases are TGTGCCAGCAGCCCGTGGGACAGGGGTTTTGAAGGCAAAAACATTCAGTACTTC. Combining the CDR3 with reference TRBV5-5 and TRBJ2-4 gives the whole variable domain DAGVTQSPTHLIKTRGQQVTLRCSPISGHKSVSWYQQVLGQGPQFIFQYYEKEERGRGNFPDRFSARQFPNYSSELNVNALLLGDSALYLCASSPWDRGFEGKNIQYFGAGTRLSVL.